The present TCR beta chain was sequenced within a study of blood T cell repertoires in COVID-19. The germline CDR1 and CDR2 sequences are ENHRY and SYGVKD. The V gene end was trimmed by 0 bases and the J gene end by 4 bases; junction bases not matched to a gene: 5. The CDR3 sequence is 16 residues long. This clone has only a few counts. Libraries were prepared by immunoSEQ multiplex PCR; TCRdb keeps only in-frame clonotypes and omits some of them. The repertoire has around 120,000 clones, 85% of them found once; the top ten carry about a tenth. The J gene is TRBJ2-1, the V gene TRBV10-3, with 8 positions matching TRBD2. This TCR was sampled from an elderly man with acute or convalescent COVID-19. Specimen: peripheral blood. CDR3 protein: CAISESGLAPYNEQFF. DNA of the CDR3: TGTGCCATCAGTGAGTCTGGACTAGCCCCTTACAATGAGCAGTTCTTC.